The 28 T cell receptor beta chains listed next were all sequenced from one sample in a study of cytomegalovirus exposure and HLA in healthy donors. Amplification used 60 Vbeta primers and 13 Jbeta primers. The table came from immunoSEQ multiplex PCR; TCRdb's copy has only in-frame clones and leaves some out. The sample carries some 160,000 clones, over 60% recorded once. The source material was PBMCs. Receptors originate from a woman between 40 and 50 years old in good health and CMV-seronegative.

The rearrangement uses TRBV28 and TRBJ2-7, with TRBD1 identical over 8 bases. The CDR3 spans 16 residues. Germline loops: CDR1 MDHEN, CDR2 SYDVKM. The ends lost 7 bases at V and 3 bases at J; junction bases unmatched: 14. The CDR3 sequence is CASKIPSQGAGYEQYF. As DNA, the CDR3 is TGTGCCAGCAAAATCCCTTCCCAGGGGGCGGGCTACGAGCAGTACTTC.

A remark on this clone: At the DNA level, this CDR3 is encoded by other sequences in the same sample as well. CDR3 DNA sequence: TGCGCCAGCAGCTTGGCGACAGGACGAAACACTGAAGCTTTCTTT. Protein: CASSLATGRNTEAFF. V and J are TRBV5-1 and TRBJ1-1; tentative D call: TRBD1 (6 bases). This CDR3 contains 15 residues. Trimming shortened V by 0 bases and J by 2 bases, and 11 bases separated the two germline ends. Germline CDR1 and CDR2: SGHRS and YFSETQ.

V and J are TRBV19 and TRBJ1-5; D is uncertain. Germline CDR1 reads LNHDA; CDR2 reads SQIVND (reference sequence). V lost 3 bases and J 7 bases, leaving 13 bases between the germline ends. The CDR3 covers 14 residues. The chain's CDR3 is CASSIGWAGQPQHF. The CDR3 nucleotides are TGTGCCAGTAGTATTGGATGGGCCGGACAGCCCCAGCATTTT.

This clone has just one count. V gene TRBV2 combines with J gene TRBJ1-4, with D tentatively TRBD1 (6 bases). Germline CDR1 SNHLY, CDR2 FYNNEI. This CDR3 has 16 amino acids. Trimming left V 6 bases short and J 5 bases short, with 19 bases between. CDR3 region: CASSAVRTEKNEKLFF. The CDR3 DNA reads as TGTGCCAGCAGCGCCGTCCGGACAGAGAAAAATGAAAAACTGTTTTTT.

The chain uses TRBV2 and TRBJ2-2; 7 positions agree with TRBD1. The CDR3 extends over 15 amino acids. CDR1 and CDR2 from the germline V gene are SNHLY and FYNNEI. Unmatched junction bases numbered 6, after V lost 6 bases and J lost 2 bases. The CDR3 is CASRRQGTNTGELFF. The CDR3 nucleotides read TGTGCCAGCAGGAGACAGGGTACTAACACCGGGGAGCTGTTTTTT.

Of note for this clone: The sample carries other DNA sequences with the same CDR3. The V gene is TRBV18, the J gene TRBJ2-7, with D possibly matching TRBD1 (5 bases). This CDR3 contains 14 residues. CDR1 KGHSH and CDR2 LQKENI come from the germline V gene. V shed 3 bases and J shed 2 bases, with 11 bases lying between them. The CDR3 sequence: CASSPRQGTYEQYF. DNA of the CDR3: TGTGCCAGCTCACCCCGCCAGGGCACCTACGAGCAGTACTTC.

The rearrangement joins TRBV9 to TRBJ2-2; D is unclear. With 2 bases removed from V and 3 bases from J, the gap between germline ends came to 2 bases. In germline, CDR1 is SGDLS, CDR2 YYNGEE. This CDR3 comprises 12 residues. Written as DNA, the CDR3 is TGTGCCAGCAGCGTCTACACCGGGGAGCTGTTTTTT. This sequence encodes CASSVYTGELFF.

The gene calls are TRBV6-5 and TRBJ1-2, with 8 bases matching TRBD1. Germline-derived CDR1 and CDR2 are MNHEY and SVGAGI. J was trimmed by 8 bases and V by 6 bases; bases with no gene match: 5. The length of the CDR3 is 12 residues. CDR3 nucleotides: TGTGCCAGCAGCCTCAGGGGGCGCGGCTACACCTTC. Protein: CASSLRGRGYTF.

This clone was seen repeatedly, ten times or more. The sample contains more than one DNA sequence encoding this CDR3. The chain recombines TRBV7-9 with TRBJ1-1, with 7 bases aligning to TRBD1. The CDR3 totals 14 residues. Germline trimming cut 5 bases from V and 1 base from J; bases unmatched to any gene: 4. CDR1 SEHNR and CDR2 FQNEAQ come from the germline V gene (reference sequence). The CDR3: CASSRQGKNTEAFF. Here the CDR3 DNA reads TGTGCCAGCAGCAGACAGGGTAAGAACACTGAAGCTTTCTTT.

The J gene is TRBJ2-1, the V gene TRBV18; TRBD1 might be the D (6 bases). CDR1 is KGHSH, CDR2 LQKENI, per germline. V gave up 6 bases and J gave up 7 bases, with 13 bases separating them. The CDR3 loop spans 13 amino acids. The DNA for the CDR3 is TGTGCCAGCTCCGAGGGACATGTTAATGAGCAGTTCTTC. Its protein product is CASSEGHVNEQFF.

The CDR3 nucleotides are TGTGCCAGTGCGAGCGGGGGGGACCCAAACAATGAGCAGTTCTTC. Amino acid sequence: CASASGGDPNNEQFF. V usage is TRBV28 and J usage is TRBJ2-1; 10 bases are shared with TRBD2. Looked up from germline, CDR1 is MDHEN and CDR2 is SYDVKM. V dropped 9 bases and J dropped 5; count of bases not matched to a gene: 10. The CDR3 loop spans 15 amino acids.

V gene TRBV7-8 combines with J gene TRBJ1-1, with TRBD1 matching over 7 bases. CDR1 SGHVS and CDR2 FQNEAQ come from the germline V gene. The CDR3 consists of 15 residues. V lost 5 bases to trimming and J lost 1 base; unmatched junction nucleotides: 7. CDR3 region: CASSDEGTANTEAFF. As DNA, the CDR3 is TGTGCCAGCAGCGACGAGGGGACAGCGAACACTGAAGCTTTCTTT.

This chain connects TRBV28 to TRBJ2-3, with 8 bases lining up with TRBD1. Unmatched junction bases numbered 11, after V lost 3 bases and J lost 6 bases. In germline, CDR1 is MDHEN, CDR2 SYDVKM. This CDR3 comprises 16 residues. The CDR3 loop reads CASSLMARQGPDTQYF. The CDR3 region has the DNA TGTGCCAGCAGTTTGATGGCCAGACAGGGGCCGGATACGCAGTATTTT.

The chain uses TRBV7-8 and TRBJ1-1; 9 positions agree with TRBD1. The V and J ends lost 2 bases and 1 base, in that order; junction bases with no gene match: 2. Per germline, CDR1 SGHVS and CDR2 FQNEAQ. The CDR3 contains 15 residues. CDR3 DNA sequence: TGTGCCAGCAGCTTATTGGGACAGGGGAACACTGAAGCTTTCTTT. It encodes CASSLLGQGNTEAFF.

This clone appeared a few times. The genes are TRBV5-1 and TRBJ1-1; no firm D call. CDR3 length: 16 amino acids. The germline V gene has CDR1 SGHRS and CDR2 YFSETQ. V lost 0 bases to trimming and J lost 2 bases, with 14 bases between them. The CDR3 DNA sequence: TGCGCCAGCAGCTTGGTAGCTCGAGGTCCTAACACTGAAGCTTTCTTT. Translating it yields CASSLVARGPNTEAFF.

The genes are TRBV6-5 and TRBJ1-2; a possible D gene is TRBD1 (6 bases). Germline V CDR1 and CDR2: MNHEY, SVGAGI. Trimming left V 4 bases short and J 4 bases short, with 16 bases between. The CDR3 contains 15 residues. The CDR3: CASSSQRGFTYGYTF. The CDR3 coding sequence is TGTGCCAGCAGTTCCCAAAGGGGGTTTACCTATGGCTACACCTTC.

V is TRBV6-5 and J is TRBJ1-1, with D possibly being TRBD1 (6 bases). V was clipped by 2 bases and J by 1 base, with 14 bases between them. This CDR3 is 16 amino acids long. The germline V gene has CDR1 MNHEY and CDR2 SVGAGI. The DNA for the CDR3 is TGTGCCAGCAGTTACCGGGGCGGCAGGGGGAACACTGAAGCTTTCTTT. Its translation is CASSYRGGRGNTEAFF.

This chain connects TRBV19 to TRBJ1-6, with D possibly matching TRBD1 (5 bases). V was pared by 1 base and J by 5 bases, with 9 bases between. CDR3 length: 15 amino acids. Germline V CDR1 and CDR2: LNHDA, SQIVND (reference sequence). CDR3 amino acids: CASSIAGRNNSPLHF. The CDR3 DNA is TGTGCCAGTAGTATAGCAGGGAGGAATAATTCACCCCTCCACTTT.

The chain recombines TRBV7-9 with TRBJ1-4, with D hard to call. The CDR3 extends over 13 amino acids. Per the germline V gene, CDR1 is SEHNR and CDR2 is FQNEAQ (reference sequence). V lost 7 bases and J lost 8, with 14 bases in between. The CDR3 DNA reads TGTGCCAGCACCCGCGGGTTAAAAGAAAAACTGTTTTTT. It translates to CASTRGLKEKLFF.

A word on this clone: The junction departs from the called germline gene at one end, perhaps through a read error. Other DNA sequences in the same sample also yield this CDR3. The chain joins TRBV7-9 to TRBJ2-7; D unclear. CDR3 length equals 14 residues. The germline gives CDR1 SEHNR, CDR2 FQNEAQ (reference sequence). The CDR3 region has the DNA TGTGCTAGCACCCCGCTATCATTCCCCTACGAGCAGTACTTC. Amino acid sequence: CASTPLSFPYEQYF. Full variable domain (outside the CDR3, taken from reference TRBV7-9 and TRBJ2-7): DTGVSQNPRHKITKRGQNVTFRCDPISEHNRLYWYRQTLGQGPEFLTYFQNEAQLEKSRLLSDRFSAERPKGSFSTLEIQRTEQGDSAMYLCASTPLSFPYEQYFGPGTRLTVT.

This clone is termed large (0.1 to 1%). V and J are TRBV5-1 and TRBJ1-6, with TRBD1 as a possible D gene (6 bases). The V end was cut by 4 bases, the J end by 7 bases, with 15 bases between. This CDR3 region has 15 residues. Germline CDR1 and CDR2: SGHRS and YFSETQ. The CDR3 spells CASSPGRQGNSPLHF. CDR3 sequence (DNA): TGCGCCAGCAGCCCTGGTCGGCAGGGGAATTCACCCCTCCACTTT.

This clone has more than one count but fewer than ten. The V call is TRBV7-9, the J call TRBJ1-4, with D unclear. V lost 4 bases, J lost 8 bases, and 14 bases lay in between. The CDR3 is made up of 14 amino acids. CDR1 and CDR2 from the germline V gene are SEHNR and FQNEAQ (reference sequence). This CDR3 is CASSSNGGREKLFF. The DNA of the CDR3 is TGTGCCAGCAGCTCAAACGGCGGTAGGGAAAAACTGTTTTTT. The whole variable domain, filled in from reference TRBV7-9 and TRBJ1-4, reads DTGVSQNPRHKITKRGQNVTFRCDPISEHNRLYWYRQTLGQGPEFLTYFQNEAQLEKSRLLSDRFSAERPKGSFSTLEIQRTEQGDSAMYLCASSSNGGREKLFFGSGTQLSVL.

This chain uses TRBV25-1 with TRBJ1-2, with 7 bases fitting TRBD1. V shed 6 bases and J 4 bases; nucleotides not matched to a gene: 5. The CDR3 spans 13 residues. CDR1 and CDR2 (germline): MGHDK, SYGVNS. The CDR3 region is CASSAGQFYGYTF. The CDR3 bases are TGTGCCAGCAGCGCGGGACAGTTCTATGGCTACACCTTC.

This clone turned up a few times. The chain uses TRBV28 and TRBJ1-6, with D unresolved. CDR1 and CDR2 (germline): MDHEN, SYDVKM. CDR3 size: 15 residues. Trimming took off 5 bases at V and 4 bases at J, with 12 bases between the two ends. DNA of the CDR3: TGTGCCAGCAGTCCTACGGGGTTTTATAATTCACCCCTCCACTTT. It translates to CASSPTGFYNSPLHF. The full variable domain, rest sourced from reference TRBV28 and TRBJ1-6, is DVKVTQSSRYLVKRTGEKVFLECVQDMDHENMFWYRQDPGLGLRLIYFSYDVKMKEKGDIPEGYSVSREKKERFSLILESASTNQTSMYLCASSPTGFYNSPLHFGNGTRLTVT.

The chain couples TRBV2 to TRBJ1-2; no firm D call. The CDR3 covers 14 residues. V was trimmed by 7 bases and J by 8 bases, leaving 20 bases between them. CDR1 and CDR2 from the germline V gene are SNHLY and FYNNEI. The CDR3 DNA sequence: TGTGCCAGCAAGTGGAGGGTTTCGGGGTCGGGCTACACCTTC. The encoded protein is CASKWRVSGSGYTF.

The chain couples TRBV16 to TRBJ2-5; D is ambiguous. Matching the DNA end better, TRBJ2-7 makes the J call doubtful. CDR1 and CDR2 from the germline V gene are KGHSY and FQNENV. The CDR3 has 14 amino acids. The CDR3 bases are TGTGCCAGCAGCCAATCTGGAGACGTCTACGAGCAGTACTTC. This sequence encodes CASSQSGDVYEQYF.

The sample holds a few counts of this clone. This CDR3 is CASFDRMSYEQYF. The CDR3 region has the DNA TGCGCCAGCTTCGACAGAATGTCCTACGAGCAGTACTTC. The chain joins TRBV10-2 to TRBJ2-7; weak D call: TRBD1 (5 bases). V shed 8 bases and J shed 1 base, with 12 bases lying between them. The germline gives CDR1 WSHSY, CDR2 SAAADI. The CDR3 spans 13 residues.

This rearrangement joins TRBV28 to TRBJ2-5; tentative D call: TRBD1 (5 bases). Trimming took off 5 bases at V and 7 bases at J, with 11 bases between the two ends. This CDR3 comprises 12 residues. CDR1 is MDHEN, CDR2 SYDVKM, per germline. CDR3 sequence reads: CASSVVTGTQYF. CDR3 sequence (DNA): TGTGCCAGCAGTGTGGTCACAGGGACCCAGTACTTC.